This entry is about one TCR beta chain. What it recognizes is unknown. Assay: immunoSEQ multiplex PCR; the TCRdb copy retains only in-frame clones and omits some. This table holds roughly 12,000 clones, about 60% found once. The data were taken from a study of neoadjuvant anti-PD-1 for oral cavity cancer. Trimming stripped 3 bases from V and 7 bases from J, with 22 bases between. There are 16 residues in the CDR3. The germline V gene has CDR1 LNHDA and CDR2 SQIVND (reference sequence). Study-level points and caveats: Greater tumor shrinkage accompanied bigger post-treatment sizes of preexisting clones.

The chain carries TRBV19 and TRBJ2-7, with a weak D call TRBD1 (5 bases). Specimen: tumor tissue, collected before nivolumab (anti-PD-1) treatment. The receptor's source is a person between 35 and 79 years old with oral cavity squamous cell carcinoma. CDR3 loop: CASSIRGGQRQGEQYF. The CDR3 DNA is TGTGCCAGTAGTATTAGGGGCGGCCAGCGACAAGGGGAGCAGTACTTC.